This T cell receptor (beta chain) was captured in a study of cytomegalovirus exposure and HLA in healthy donors. Both 60 Vbeta primers and 13 Jbeta primers went into the PCR. Some clones are missing from TCRdb's copy, which holds only in-frame ones; the method was immunoSEQ multiplex PCR. The sample carries around 91,000 clones, about three quarters recorded once. As regards this clone: Its target is not known.

The study, taken as a whole, reports: According to the study, roughly 160 TCR beta chains were cytomegalovirus-associated. Most of the TCR beta V segments (in an earlier analysis) were productive either about 87% or about 30% of the time.

V dropped 6 bases and J dropped 3 bases, with 23 bases sitting between them. This CDR3 is built from 17 residues. Germline V gives CDR1 ENHRY, CDR2 SYGVKD. The sequence derives from a woman aged 40 to 49 in good health and CMV-seropositive. The source material was PBMCs. J is TRBJ1-2 and V is TRBV10-3; D unresolved. CDR3 in amino acids: CAIRSADATYRDYGYTF. In nucleotides, the CDR3 is TGTGCCATCAGAAGTGCGGATGCCACGTATCGGGACTATGGCTACACCTTC.